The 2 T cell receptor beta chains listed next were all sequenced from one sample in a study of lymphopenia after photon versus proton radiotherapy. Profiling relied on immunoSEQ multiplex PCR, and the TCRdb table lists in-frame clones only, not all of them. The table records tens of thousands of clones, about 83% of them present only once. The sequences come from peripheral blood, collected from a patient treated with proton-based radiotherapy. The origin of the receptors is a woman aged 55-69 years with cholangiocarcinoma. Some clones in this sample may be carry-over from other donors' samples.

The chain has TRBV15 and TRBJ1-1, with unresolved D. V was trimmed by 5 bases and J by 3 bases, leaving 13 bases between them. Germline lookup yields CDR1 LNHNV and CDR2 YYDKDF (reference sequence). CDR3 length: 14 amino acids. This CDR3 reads CATSAREDYTEAFF. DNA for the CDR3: TGTGCCACCAGCGCCCGGGAAGACTACACTGAAGCTTTCTTT. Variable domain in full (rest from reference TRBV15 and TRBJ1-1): DAMVIQNPRYQVTQFGKPVTLSCSQTLNHNVMYWYQQKSSQAPKLLFHYYDKDFNNEADTPDNFQSRRPNTSFCFLDIRSPGLGDTAMYLCATSAREDYTEAFFGQGTRLTVV.

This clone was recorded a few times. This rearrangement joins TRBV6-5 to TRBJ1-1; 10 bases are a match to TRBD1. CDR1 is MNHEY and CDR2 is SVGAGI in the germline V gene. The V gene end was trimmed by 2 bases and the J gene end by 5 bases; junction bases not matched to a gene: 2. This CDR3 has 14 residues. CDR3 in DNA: TGTGCCAGCAGTTACGGGACAGGGGAAACTGAAGCTTTCTTT. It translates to CASSYGTGETEAFF.